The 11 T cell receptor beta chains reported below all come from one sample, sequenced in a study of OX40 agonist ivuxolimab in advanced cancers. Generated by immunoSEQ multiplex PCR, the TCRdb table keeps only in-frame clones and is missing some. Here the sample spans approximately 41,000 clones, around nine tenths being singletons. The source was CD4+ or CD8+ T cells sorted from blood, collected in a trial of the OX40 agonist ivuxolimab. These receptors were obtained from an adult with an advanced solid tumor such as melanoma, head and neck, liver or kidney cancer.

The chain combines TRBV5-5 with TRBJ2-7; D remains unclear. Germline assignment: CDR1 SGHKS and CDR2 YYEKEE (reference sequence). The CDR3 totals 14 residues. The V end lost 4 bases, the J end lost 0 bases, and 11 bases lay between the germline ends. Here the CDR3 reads CASSIDSFSYEQYF. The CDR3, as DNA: TGTGCCAGCAGCATAGACTCGTTCTCCTACGAGCAGTACTTC.

CDR3 DNA: TGTGCCAGCAAACAGGCCGGGGATCAGCCCCAGCATTTT. Protein: CASKQAGDQPQHF. V gene TRBV2 combines with J gene TRBJ1-5, with D perhaps matching TRBD1 (5 bases). With 7 bases removed from V and 5 bases from J, the gap between germline ends came to 12 bases. This CDR3 has 13 amino acids. Per the germline V gene, CDR1 is SNHLY and CDR2 is FYNNEI.

CDR3 in amino acids: CASSLLNEQYF. DNA of the CDR3: TGTGCCAGCAGCTTGTTGAACGAGCAGTACTTC. The chain has TRBV5-4 and TRBJ2-7; D not certain. This CDR3 comprises 11 residues. Germline CDR1 is SGHNT and CDR2 is YYREEE (reference sequence). V was cut by 1 base and J by 5 bases, with 4 bases left in between.

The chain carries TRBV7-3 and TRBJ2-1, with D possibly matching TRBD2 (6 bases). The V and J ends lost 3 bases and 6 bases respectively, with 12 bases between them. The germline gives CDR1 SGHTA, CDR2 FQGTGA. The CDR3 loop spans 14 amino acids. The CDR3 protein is CASSFDLGGNEQFF. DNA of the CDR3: TGTGCCAGCAGCTTTGACTTGGGGGGCAATGAGCAGTTCTTC.

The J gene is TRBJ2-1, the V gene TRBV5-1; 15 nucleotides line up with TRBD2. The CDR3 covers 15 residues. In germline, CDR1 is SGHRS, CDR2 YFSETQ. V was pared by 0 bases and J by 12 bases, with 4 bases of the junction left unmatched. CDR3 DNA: TGCGCCAGCAGCTTGGGGACTAGCGGGAGGGTAGCGCAGTTCTTC. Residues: CASSLGTSGRVAQFF.

The CDR3 region has the DNA TGTGCCAGCACTAGCCGGGGACCAGCTCTAGATACGCAGTATTTT. It encodes CASTSRGPALDTQYF. J is TRBJ2-3 and V is TRBV6-1, with D perhaps TRBD1 or TRBD2 (5 bases each). V dropped 7 bases and J dropped 5 bases, with 19 bases sitting between them. The CDR3 consists of 15 residues. Germline-derived CDR1 and CDR2 are MNHNS and SASEGT.

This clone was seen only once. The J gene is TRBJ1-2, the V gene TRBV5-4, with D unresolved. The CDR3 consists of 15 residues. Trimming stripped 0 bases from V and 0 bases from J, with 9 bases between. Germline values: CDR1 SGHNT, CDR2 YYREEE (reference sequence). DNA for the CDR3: TGTGCCAGCAGCTTGGGAGAGGCGGCTAACTATGGCTACACCTTC. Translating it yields CASSLGEAANYGYTF.

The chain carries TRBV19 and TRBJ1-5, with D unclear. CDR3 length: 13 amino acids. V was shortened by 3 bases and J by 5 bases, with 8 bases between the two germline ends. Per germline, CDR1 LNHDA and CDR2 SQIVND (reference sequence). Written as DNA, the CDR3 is TGTGCCAGTAGTATGGGGAGGGATCAGCCCCAGCATTTT. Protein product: CASSMGRDQPQHF. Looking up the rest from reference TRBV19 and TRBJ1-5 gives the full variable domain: DGGITQSPKYLFRKEGQNVTLSCEQNLNHDAMYWYRQDPGQGLRLIYYSQIVNDFQKGDIAEGYSVSREKKESFPLTVTSAQKNPTAFYLCASSMGRDQPQHFGDGTRLSIL.

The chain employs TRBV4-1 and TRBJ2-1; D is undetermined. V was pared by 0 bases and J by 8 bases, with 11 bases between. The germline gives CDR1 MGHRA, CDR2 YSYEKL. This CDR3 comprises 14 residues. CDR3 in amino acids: CASSQDTGWDEQFF. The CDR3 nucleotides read TGCGCCAGCAGCCAAGATACGGGCTGGGATGAGCAGTTCTTC.

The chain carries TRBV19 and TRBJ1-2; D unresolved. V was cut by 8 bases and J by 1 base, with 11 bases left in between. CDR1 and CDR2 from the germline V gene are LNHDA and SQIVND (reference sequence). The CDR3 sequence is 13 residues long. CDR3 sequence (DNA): TGTGCCAGTGCAAGGGAGTATAACTATGGCTACACCTTC. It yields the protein CASAREYNYGYTF.

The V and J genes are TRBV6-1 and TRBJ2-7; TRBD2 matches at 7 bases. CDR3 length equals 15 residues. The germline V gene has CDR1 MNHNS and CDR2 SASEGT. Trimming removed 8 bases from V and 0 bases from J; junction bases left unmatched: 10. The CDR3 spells CASGQQRGPSYEQYF. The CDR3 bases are TGTGCCAGCGGACAACAGCGGGGCCCCTCCTACGAGCAGTACTTC.